A selection of T cell receptor beta chains follows, all from one sample in a study of post-analysis software for immune sequencing data. Using its own MiXCR run on the PCR reads, TCRdb lists one record per CDR3 protein. The table records roughly 620,000 distinct CDR3 sequences, around 44% of them present only once. The sample taken for sequencing was blood. The receptors were sampled from a girl aged 5-17 years with multiple sclerosis. The CDR3 runs from the conserved cysteine through the conserved F or W. Fields, in order: clone size, D gene, V gene, J gene, CDR3 protein, CDR3 DNA. A D gene is named only where the DNA matches it firmly. The size field is filled for only some rows; it gives once, few, many or a size class.

clone size: .
D gene: .
V gene: TRBV12-3/TRBV12-4
J gene: TRBJ2-7
CDR3 protein: CASSFSRLVLGEQYF
CDR3 DNA: TGTGCCAGCAGCTTTAGTAGACTCGTCCTAGGGGAGCAGTACTTC

clone size: few
D gene: TRBD1
V gene: TRBV20-1
J gene: TRBJ2-7
CDR3 protein: CSANRDRSYEQYF
CDR3 DNA: TGCAGTGCTAACCGGGACAGATCCTACGAGCAGTACTTC

clone size: .
D gene: TRBD2
V gene: TRBV6-5
J gene: TRBJ2-7
CDR3 protein: CASSKGTSGNRYEQYF
CDR3 DNA: TGTGCCAGCAGCAAAGGGACTAGCGGGAACCGTTACGAGCAGTACTTC

clone size: few
D gene: .
V gene: TRBV12-3/TRBV12-4
J gene: TRBJ1-6
CDR3 protein: CASSLSGLAGSSPLHF
CDR3 DNA: TGTGCCAGCAGTTTATCGGGGCTGGCGGGGAGTTCACCCCTCCACTTT

clone size: few
D gene: .
V gene: TRBV4-1
J gene: TRBJ2-3
CDR3 protein: CASSWRESTDTQYF
CDR3 DNA: TGCGCCAGCAGCTGGAGGGAGAGCACAGATACGCAGTATTTT

clone size: .
D gene: .
V gene: TRBV20-1
J gene: TRBJ1-2
CDR3 protein: CSARDSLGGYTF
CDR3 DNA: TGCAGTGCTAGAGACTCCCTGGGCGGCTACACCTTC

clone size: few
D gene: TRBD2
V gene: TRBV6-4
J gene: TRBJ2-1
CDR3 protein: CASSESGEGNEQFF
CDR3 DNA: TGTGCCAGCAGTGAATCGGGGGAGGGGAATGAGCAGTTCTTC

clone size: once
D gene: TRBD2
V gene: TRBV3-1
J gene: TRBJ2-1
CDR3 protein: CASSQAAGGPKDEQFF
CDR3 DNA: TGTGCCAGCAGCCAAGCAGCGGGAGGGCCCAAGGATGAGCAGTTCTTC

clone size: once
D gene: TRBD1
V gene: TRBV7-8
J gene: TRBJ1-5
CDR3 protein: CASRHSLRTGGNQPQHF
CDR3 DNA: TGTGCCAGCAGACACAGCCTACGGACAGGGGGGAATCAGCCCCAGCATTTT

clone size: .
D gene: TRBD2
V gene: TRBV7-8
J gene: TRBJ2-5
CDR3 protein: CASSLTRPSGGETQYF
CDR3 DNA: TGTGCCAGCAGCTTAACGAGGCCTAGCGGGGGGGAGACCCAGTACTTC

clone size: .
D gene: TRBD1
V gene: TRBV5-1
J gene: TRBJ1-1
CDR3 protein: CASSLEVTGSAEAFF
CDR3 DNA: TGCGCCAGCAGCTTGGAGGTGACAGGGAGTGCTGAAGCTTTCTTT

clone size: many
D gene: TRBD2
V gene: TRBV6-4
J gene: TRBJ2-3
CDR3 protein: CASSAGGPTDTQYF
CDR3 DNA: TGTGCCAGCAGTGCGGGGGGGCCGACAGATACGCAGTATTTT

clone size: .
D gene: .
V gene: TRBV5-1
J gene: TRBJ2-4
CDR3 protein: CASSLENTNIQYF
CDR3 DNA: TGCGCCAGCAGCTTGGAGAACACAAACATTCAGTACTTC

clone size: .
D gene: .
V gene: TRBV6-5
J gene: TRBJ1-4
CDR3 protein: CASSYSLGAGGKLFF
CDR3 DNA: TGTGCCAGCAGTTACTCCTTGGGTGCAGGTGGAAAACTGTTTTTT

clone size: few
D gene: TRBD1
V gene: TRBV20-1
J gene: TRBJ2-5
CDR3 protein: CSARGTGGGETQYF
CDR3 DNA: TGCAGTGCTAGAGGGACAGGGGGCGGTGAGACCCAGTACTTC

clone size: .
D gene: .
V gene: TRBV11-2
J gene: TRBJ2-2
CDR3 protein: CASSLEPGGELFF
CDR3 DNA: TGTGCCAGCAGCTTAGAGCCCGGTGGGGAGCTGTTTTTT

clone size: few
D gene: TRBD2
V gene: TRBV6-4
J gene: TRBJ2-1
CDR3 protein: CASRRLAGEYNEQFF
CDR3 DNA: TGTGCCAGCAGAAGACTAGCGGGAGAATACAATGAGCAGTTCTTC

clone size: few
D gene: TRBD2
V gene: TRBV5-1
J gene: TRBJ2-7
CDR3 protein: CASSGSGGREQYF
CDR3 DNA: TGCGCCAGCAGCGGTAGCGGGGGTCGGGAGCAGTACTTC

clone size: .
D gene: .
V gene: TRBV5-1
J gene: TRBJ2-3
CDR3 protein: CATWDRGDTQYF
CDR3 DNA: TGCGCCACATGGGATCGAGGAGATACGCAGTATTTT

clone size: once
D gene: .
V gene: TRBV10-3
J gene: TRBJ1-2
CDR3 protein: CAISPDRYYGYTF
CDR3 DNA: TGTGCCATCAGCCCCGACCGATACTATGGCTACACCTTC

clone size: .
D gene: .
V gene: TRBV24-1
J gene: TRBJ2-7
CDR3 protein: CATSASWVGYEQYF
CDR3 DNA: TGTGCCACCAGTGCCTCCTGGGTCGGGTACGAGCAGTACTTC

clone size: .
D gene: .
V gene: TRBV29-1
J gene: TRBJ2-7
CDR3 protein: CSVGASAKSYEQYF
CDR3 DNA: TGCAGCGTTGGCGCTAGCGCCAAATCCTACGAGCAGTACTTC

clone size: few
D gene: TRBD1
V gene: TRBV6-5
J gene: TRBJ2-1
CDR3 protein: CASNPEATGAKQFF
CDR3 DNA: TGTGCCAGCAACCCAGAGGCGACAGGGGCAAAGCAGTTCTTC

clone size: few
D gene: TRBD1
V gene: TRBV20-1
J gene: TRBJ2-3
CDR3 protein: CSARSGTGGTDTQYF
CDR3 DNA: TGCAGTGCTAGATCCGGGACAGGGGGCACAGATACGCAGTATTTT

clone size: few
D gene: .
V gene: TRBV4-1
J gene: TRBJ2-3
CDR3 protein: CASSRTADLTDTQYF
CDR3 DNA: TGCGCCAGCAGCCGTACTGCGGACCTCACAGATACGCAGTATTTT

clone size: .
D gene: .
V gene: TRBV9
J gene: TRBJ1-4
CDR3 protein: CASSVAGGQSNEKLFF
CDR3 DNA: TGTGCCAGCAGCGTAGCTGGAGGGCAGTCTAATGAAAAACTGTTTTTT

clone size: few
D gene: .
V gene: TRBV24-1
J gene: TRBJ2-1
CDR3 protein: CATSDGHSYNEQFF
CDR3 DNA: TGTGCCACCAGTGATGGACATTCCTACAATGAGCAGTTCTTC

clone size: .
D gene: .
V gene: TRBV6-5
J gene: TRBJ1-4
CDR3 protein: CASRDRSLNEKLFF
CDR3 DNA: TGTGCCAGCAGAGACCGATCCTTAAATGAAAAACTGTTTTTT

clone size: few
D gene: .
V gene: TRBV5-5
J gene: TRBJ2-3
CDR3 protein: CASSLGGGIDTQYF
CDR3 DNA: TGTGCCAGCAGCTTGGGGGGGGGCATAGATACGCAGTATTTT

clone size: .
D gene: TRBD2
V gene: TRBV5-1
J gene: TRBJ2-3
CDR3 protein: CASSQGLAGLWVDTQYF
CDR3 DNA: TGCGCCAGCAGCCAGGGACTAGCGGGTCTCTGGGTAGATACGCAGTATTTT

clone size: few
D gene: .
V gene: TRBV7-9
J gene: TRBJ2-7
CDR3 protein: CASSLSVLGAYEQYF
CDR3 DNA: TGTGCCAGCAGCTTAAGTGTTTTGGGGGCCTACGAGCAGTACTTC

clone size: .
D gene: .
V gene: TRBV6-1
J gene: TRBJ2-3
CDR3 protein: CASTYSHRRRSTDTQYF
CDR3 DNA: TGTGCCAGCACCTATTCCCATAGGAGAAGGAGCACAGATACGCAGTATTTT

clone size: once
D gene: TRBD1
V gene: TRBV12-3/TRBV12-4
J gene: TRBJ1-5
CDR3 protein: CASSYQGAQPQHF
CDR3 DNA: TGTGCCAGCAGTTACCAGGGGGCTCAGCCCCAGCATTTT

clone size: .
D gene: .
V gene: TRBV5-1
J gene: TRBJ2-2
CDR3 protein: CASSYGGEVNTGELFF
CDR3 DNA: TGCGCCAGCAGCTATGGGGGCGAGGTCAACACCGGGGAGCTGTTTTTT

clone size: .
D gene: .
V gene: TRBV30
J gene: TRBJ2-5
CDR3 protein: CAWSDRHVNQETQYF
CDR3 DNA: TGTGCCTGGAGCGACAGACACGTAAATCAAGAGACCCAGTACTTC

clone size: .
D gene: .
V gene: TRBV28
J gene: TRBJ2-7
CDR3 protein: CASSFQGRGEQYF
CDR3 DNA: TGTGCCAGCAGTTTCCAGGGGCGAGGCGAGCAGTACTTC

clone size: .
D gene: .
V gene: TRBV11-2
J gene: TRBJ2-5
CDR3 protein: CASSLSTLETQYF
CDR3 DNA: TGTGCCAGCAGCTTGAGCACCCTGGAGACCCAGTACTTC

clone size: .
D gene: TRBD2
V gene: TRBV10-3
J gene: TRBJ2-1
CDR3 protein: CAITREGRSYNEQFF
CDR3 DNA: TGTGCCATCACCCGGGAGGGTCGTTCCTACAATGAGCAGTTCTTC

clone size: .
D gene: .
V gene: TRBV29-1
J gene: TRBJ2-7
CDR3 protein: CSVESGVFQYF
CDR3 DNA: TGCAGCGTTGAAAGCGGCGTGTTTCAGTACTTC

clone size: .
D gene: TRBD2
V gene: TRBV20-1
J gene: TRBJ2-3
CDR3 protein: CSARPLAGVGAGTQYF
CDR3 DNA: TGCAGTGCTAGACCCTTAGCGGGGGTCGGGGCAGGTACGCAGTATTTT

clone size: .
D gene: TRBD2
V gene: TRBV3-1
J gene: TRBJ2-4
CDR3 protein: CASSQVLAENIQYF
CDR3 DNA: TGTGCCAGCAGCCAAGTTCTAGCGGAAAACATTCAGTACTTC

clone size: few
D gene: TRBD1
V gene: TRBV20-1
J gene: TRBJ2-1
CDR3 protein: CSARNYRGLGEQFF
CDR3 DNA: TGCAGTGCTAGAAACTACAGGGGGCTAGGTGAGCAGTTCTTC

clone size: .
D gene: .
V gene: TRBV6-5
J gene: TRBJ2-6
CDR3 protein: CASSYSKGVPSGANVLTF
CDR3 DNA: TGTGCCAGCAGTTACTCGAAGGGGGTACCCTCTGGGGCCAACGTCCTGACTTTC